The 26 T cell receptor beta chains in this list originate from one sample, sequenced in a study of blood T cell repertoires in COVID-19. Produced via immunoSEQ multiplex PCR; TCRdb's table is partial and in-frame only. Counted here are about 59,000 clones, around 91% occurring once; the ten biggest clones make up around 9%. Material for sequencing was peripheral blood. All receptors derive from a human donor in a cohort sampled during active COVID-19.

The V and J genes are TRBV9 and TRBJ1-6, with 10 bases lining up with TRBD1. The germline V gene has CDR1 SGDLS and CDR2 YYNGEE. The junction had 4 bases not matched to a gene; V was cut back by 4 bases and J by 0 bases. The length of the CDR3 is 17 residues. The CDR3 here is CASSTGQGGSYNSPLHF. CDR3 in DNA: TGTGCCAGCAGCACCGGACAGGGGGGCTCCTATAATTCACCCCTCCACTTT.

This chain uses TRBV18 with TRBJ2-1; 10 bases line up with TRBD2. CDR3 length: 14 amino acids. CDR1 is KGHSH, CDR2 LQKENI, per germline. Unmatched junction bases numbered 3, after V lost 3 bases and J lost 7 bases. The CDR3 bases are TGTGCCAGCTCACCCCTAGCGGGGGAGAATGAGCAGTTCTTC. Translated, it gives CASSPLAGENEQFF.

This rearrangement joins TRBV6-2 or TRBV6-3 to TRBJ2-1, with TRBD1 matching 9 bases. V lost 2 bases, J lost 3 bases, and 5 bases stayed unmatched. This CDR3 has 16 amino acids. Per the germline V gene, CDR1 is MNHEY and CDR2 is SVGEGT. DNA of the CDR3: TGTGCCAGCAGTTACGCCCGGGGACAGGGCTACAATGAGCAGTTCTTC. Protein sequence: CASSYARGQGYNEQFF.

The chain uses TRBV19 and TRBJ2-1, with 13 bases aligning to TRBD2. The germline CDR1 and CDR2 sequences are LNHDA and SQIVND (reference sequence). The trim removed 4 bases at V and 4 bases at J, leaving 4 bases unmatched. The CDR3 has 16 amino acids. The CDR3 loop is CASSTRLAGGYNEQFF. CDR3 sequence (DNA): TGTGCCAGTAGTACGCGACTAGCGGGAGGATACAATGAGCAGTTCTTC.

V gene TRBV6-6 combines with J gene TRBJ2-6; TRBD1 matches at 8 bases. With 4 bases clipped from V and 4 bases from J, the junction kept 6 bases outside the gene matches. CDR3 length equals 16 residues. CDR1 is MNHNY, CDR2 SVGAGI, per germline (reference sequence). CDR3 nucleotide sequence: TGTGCCAGCAGTTCCTCCAGGGGGCGGGGGGCCAACGTCCTGACTTTC. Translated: CASSSSRGRGANVLTF.

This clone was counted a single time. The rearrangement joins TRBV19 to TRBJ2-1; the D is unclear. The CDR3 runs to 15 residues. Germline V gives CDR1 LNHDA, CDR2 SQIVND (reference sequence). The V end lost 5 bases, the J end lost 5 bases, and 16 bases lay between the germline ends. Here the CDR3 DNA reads TGTGCCAGTAGTCCCCCCGCCCCGGGTCACAATGAGCAGTTCTTC. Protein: CASSPPAPGHNEQFF.

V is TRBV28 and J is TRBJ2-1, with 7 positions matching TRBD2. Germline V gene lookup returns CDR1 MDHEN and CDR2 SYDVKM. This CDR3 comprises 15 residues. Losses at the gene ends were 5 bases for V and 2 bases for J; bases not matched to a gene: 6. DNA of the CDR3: TGTGCCAGCAGTCCCGTAAGCGGGACCTACAATGAGCAGTTCTTC. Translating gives CASSPVSGTYNEQFF. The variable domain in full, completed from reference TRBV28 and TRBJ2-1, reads DVKVTQSSRYLVKRTGEKVFLECVQDMDHENMFWYRQDPGLGLRLIYFSYDVKMKEKGDIPEGYSVSREKKERFSLILESASTNQTSMYLCASSPVSGTYNEQFFGPGTRLTVL.

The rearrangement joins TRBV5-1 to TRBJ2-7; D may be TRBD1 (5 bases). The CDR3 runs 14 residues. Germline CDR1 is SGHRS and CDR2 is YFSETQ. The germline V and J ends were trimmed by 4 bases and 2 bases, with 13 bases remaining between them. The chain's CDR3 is CASSQGSEAYEQYF. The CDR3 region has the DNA TGCGCCAGCAGCCAGGGATCGGAAGCCTACGAGCAGTACTTC.

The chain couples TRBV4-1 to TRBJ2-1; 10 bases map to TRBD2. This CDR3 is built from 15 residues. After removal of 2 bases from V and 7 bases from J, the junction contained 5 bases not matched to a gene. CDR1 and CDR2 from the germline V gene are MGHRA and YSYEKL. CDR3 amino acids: CASSQLAGVGNEQFF. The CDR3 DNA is TGCGCCAGCAGCCAACTAGCGGGAGTGGGGAATGAGCAGTTCTTC.

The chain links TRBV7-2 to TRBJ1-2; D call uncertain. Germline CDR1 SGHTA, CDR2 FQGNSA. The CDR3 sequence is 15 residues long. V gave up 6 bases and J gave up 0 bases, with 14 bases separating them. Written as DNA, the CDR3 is TGTGCCAGCAGTCCTACAGCGGCGCCTAACTATGGCTACACCTTC. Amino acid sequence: CASSPTAAPNYGYTF.

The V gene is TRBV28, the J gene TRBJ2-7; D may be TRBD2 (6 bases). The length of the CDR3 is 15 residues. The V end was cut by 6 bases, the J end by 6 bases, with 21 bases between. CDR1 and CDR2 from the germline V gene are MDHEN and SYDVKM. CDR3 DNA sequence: TGTGCCAGCAGATCGACCTCTAGCGTGGAGGGCGAGCAGTACTTC. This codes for CASRSTSSVEGEQYF.

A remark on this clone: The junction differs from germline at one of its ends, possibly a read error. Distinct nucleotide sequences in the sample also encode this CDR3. CDR3 in amino acids: CASSLSSGTGLHTQETQYF. The CDR3 DNA sequence: TGTGCTAGCAGTTTATCAAGTGGGACAGGGCTTCACACCCAAGAGACCCAGTACTTC. This chain joins TRBV27 and TRBJ2-5; TRBD1 agrees at 9 bases. Germline CDR1 MNHEY, CDR2 SMNVEV (reference sequence). The CDR3 spans 19 residues.

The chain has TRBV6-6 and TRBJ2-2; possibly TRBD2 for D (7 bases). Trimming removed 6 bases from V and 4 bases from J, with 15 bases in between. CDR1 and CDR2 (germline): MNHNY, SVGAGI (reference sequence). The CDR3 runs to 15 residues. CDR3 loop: CASRATRGGTGELFF. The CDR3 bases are TGTGCCAGCAGGGCGACGAGGGGGGGCACCGGGGAGCTGTTTTTT.

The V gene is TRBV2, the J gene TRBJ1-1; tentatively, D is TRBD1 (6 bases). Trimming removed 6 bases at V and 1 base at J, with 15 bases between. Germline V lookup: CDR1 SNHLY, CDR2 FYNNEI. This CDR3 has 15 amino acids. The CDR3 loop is CASSGTPRSNTEAFF. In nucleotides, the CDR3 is TGTGCCAGCAGCGGGACACCTCGATCGAACACTGAAGCTTTCTTT.

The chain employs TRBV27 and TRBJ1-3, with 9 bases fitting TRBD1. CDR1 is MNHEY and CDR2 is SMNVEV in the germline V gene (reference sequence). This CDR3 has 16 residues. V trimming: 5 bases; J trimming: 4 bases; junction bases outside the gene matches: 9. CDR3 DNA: TGTGCCAGCAGTCCGCGGACAGGGGCGAGGGGAAACACCATATATTTT. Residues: CASSPRTGARGNTIYF.

CDR3 in amino acids: CASSQVQGANEKLFF. The CDR3 nucleotides are TGCGCCAGCAGCCAAGTACAGGGAGCTAATGAAAAACTGTTTTTT. The V gene is TRBV4-1, the J gene TRBJ1-4; weak D call: TRBD1 (6 bases). This CDR3 has 15 residues. CDR1 and CDR2 from the germline V gene are MGHRA and YSYEKL. With 1 base removed from V and 3 bases from J, the gap between germline ends came to 9 bases.

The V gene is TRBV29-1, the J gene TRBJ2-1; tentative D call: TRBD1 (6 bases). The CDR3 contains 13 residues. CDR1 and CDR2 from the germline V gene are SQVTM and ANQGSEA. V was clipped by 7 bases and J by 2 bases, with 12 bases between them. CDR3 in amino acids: CSGVRGTYNEQFF. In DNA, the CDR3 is TGCAGCGGAGTCAGGGGAACCTACAATGAGCAGTTCTTC.

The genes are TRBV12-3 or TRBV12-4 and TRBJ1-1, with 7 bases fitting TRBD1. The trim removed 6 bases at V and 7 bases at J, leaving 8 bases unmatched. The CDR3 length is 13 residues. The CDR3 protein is CASRSGQLFEAFF. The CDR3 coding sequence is TGTGCCAGCAGGTCGGGACAGCTCTTTGAAGCTTTCTTT.

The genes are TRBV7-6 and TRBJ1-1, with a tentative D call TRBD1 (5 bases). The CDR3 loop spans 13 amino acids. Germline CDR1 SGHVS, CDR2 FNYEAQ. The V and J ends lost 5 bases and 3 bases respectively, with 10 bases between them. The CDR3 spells CASSTQGYTEAFF. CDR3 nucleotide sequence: TGTGCCAGCAGCACCCAGGGTTACACTGAAGCTTTCTTT.

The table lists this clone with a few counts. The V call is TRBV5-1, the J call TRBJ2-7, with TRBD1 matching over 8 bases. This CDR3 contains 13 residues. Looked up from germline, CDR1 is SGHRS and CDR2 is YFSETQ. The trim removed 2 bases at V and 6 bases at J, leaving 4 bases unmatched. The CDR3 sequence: CASSLIQGGEQYF. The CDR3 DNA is TGCGCCAGCAGCTTAATACAGGGGGGCGAGCAGTACTTC.

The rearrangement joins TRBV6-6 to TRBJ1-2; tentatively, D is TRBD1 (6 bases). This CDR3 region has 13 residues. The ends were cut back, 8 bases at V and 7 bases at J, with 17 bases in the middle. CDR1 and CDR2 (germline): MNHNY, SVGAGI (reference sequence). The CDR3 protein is CASVTGTTAGYTF. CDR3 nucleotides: TGTGCCAGCGTGACGGGGACAACGGCTGGCTACACCTTC.

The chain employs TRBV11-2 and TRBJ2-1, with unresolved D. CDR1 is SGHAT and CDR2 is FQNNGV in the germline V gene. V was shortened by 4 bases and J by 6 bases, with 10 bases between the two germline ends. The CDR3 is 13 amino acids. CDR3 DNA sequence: TGTGCCAGCAGCTCCTCTAGAGGCAATGAGCAGTTCTTC. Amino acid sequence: CASSSSRGNEQFF.

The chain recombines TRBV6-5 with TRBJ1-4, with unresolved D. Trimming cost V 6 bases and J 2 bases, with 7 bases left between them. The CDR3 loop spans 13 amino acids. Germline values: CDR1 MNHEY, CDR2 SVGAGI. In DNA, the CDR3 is TGTGCCAGCAGGAGGTCTACTAATGAAAAACTGTTTTTT. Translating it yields CASRRSTNEKLFF.

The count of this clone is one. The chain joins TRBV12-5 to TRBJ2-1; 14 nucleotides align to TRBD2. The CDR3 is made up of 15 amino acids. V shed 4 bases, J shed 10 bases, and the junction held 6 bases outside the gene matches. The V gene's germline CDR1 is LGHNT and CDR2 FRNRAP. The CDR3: CASGSQGLAGEEQFF. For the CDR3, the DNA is TGTGCTAGTGGTTCCCAGGGACTAGCGGGGGAGGAGCAGTTCTTC.

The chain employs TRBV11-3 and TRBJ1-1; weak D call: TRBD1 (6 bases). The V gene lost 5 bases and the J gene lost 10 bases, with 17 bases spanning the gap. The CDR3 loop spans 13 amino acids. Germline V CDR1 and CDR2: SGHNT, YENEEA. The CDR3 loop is CASSASERGGAFF. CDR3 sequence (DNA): TGTGCCAGCAGCGCCAGCGAAAGGGGGGGAGCTTTCTTT.

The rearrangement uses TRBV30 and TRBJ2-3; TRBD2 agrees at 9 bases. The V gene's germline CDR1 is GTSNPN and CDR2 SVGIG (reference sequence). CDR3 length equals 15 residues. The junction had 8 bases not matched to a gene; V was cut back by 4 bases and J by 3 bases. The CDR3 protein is CAWKLAGEGTDTQYF. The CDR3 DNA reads TGTGCCTGGAAGTTAGCGGGAGAAGGGACAGATACGCAGTATTTT.